The TCR beta chain under discussion was sequenced for a study of T cell responses to AZD1222 COVID-19 vaccine. The study's findings and limits: Recipients of two AZD1222 doses showed rising Spike-specific TCR breadth and depth.

Measured with immunoSEQ multiplex PCR; TCRdb has only the in-frame clones, and not every one. The repertoire holds approximately 150,000 clones, with roughly nine tenths as singletons. The CDR3 runs 14 residues. Per germline, CDR1 LNHDA and CDR2 SQIVND (reference sequence). V lost 5 bases and J lost 6; bases outside the gene matches: 6. On this clone itself: Its antigen remains unknown.

Sample: peripheral blood, taken 28 days after the second AZD1222 dose. The TCR originated in an adult who received the AZD1222 COVID-19 vaccine. The genes are TRBV19 and TRBJ2-3; 9 bases are shared with TRBD2. CDR3 residues: CASSPPGLADTQYF. CDR3 in DNA: TGTGCCAGTAGTCCTCCGGGACTAGCCGATACGCAGTATTTT.